This T cell receptor (beta chain) was recovered during a study of blood T cell repertoires in COVID-19. Study details: Specimens from acute and convalescent COVID-19 originated in the United States, Italy and Spain. The analysed material was cDNA or gDNA that came from T cells, B-cell-depleted T cells, or PBMCs.

Per the authors' pipeline: Estimated nucleated cell counts came from reference gene primer amplification. TCRdb keeps only in-frame clones here, not all; method: immunoSEQ multiplex PCR. V and J calls and clone size follow that table, whereas D and trimming were derived from the DNA. The sample has some 260,000 clones, 79% seen once. This clone was seen only once. Germline CDR1 is SGHRS and CDR2 is YFSETQ. The CDR3 contains 15 residues. Between the trimmed V and J ends, which lost 4 bases and 9 bases, there was a span of 22 bases. Sequencing was carried out using peripheral blood. V is TRBV5-1 and J is TRBJ2-5; a weak D match, TRBD1 (7 bases). The TCR comes from a woman aged 40 to 50 with active or convalescent COVID-19. The CDR3 loop reads CASSPDPGGLAAQYF. The CDR3 DNA follows: TGCGCCAGCAGCCCGGATCCAGGGGGGCTGGCGGCCCAGTACTTC.